The entry below gives a single TCR beta chain sequence along with its context. Antigen specificity is unknown. The CDR3 has 14 residues. The V end was cut by 5 bases, the J end by 4 bases, with 14 bases between. The germline CDR1 and CDR2 sequences are SGHAT and FQNNGV. This specimen comes from a study of beta chain features in type 1 diabetes. The isolated RNA, all of it, was reverse transcribed, so expressed TCRB transcripts were what got sequenced. The data were produced by immunoSEQ multiplex PCR, yet TCRdb's version contains in-frame clones alone and is incomplete. The profile shows some 350,000 clones, approximately 12% of them singletons. Overall study findings and caveats: cDNA sequencing could over-represent cells with high TCR expression. Patients with Type 1 diabetes showed moderately but significantly shorter TCRB CDR3s in all four CD4+ subsets.

The V call is TRBV11-2, the J call TRBJ2-5, with D maybe TRBD2 (8 bases). Sample: naive CD4+ T cells from blood. The TCR sequence derives from a woman aged 18 to 35 with type 1 diabetes. The CDR3 reads CASSRGGQRETQYF. The DNA for the CDR3 is TGTGCCAGCAGCCGGGGGGGACAGAGAGAGACCCAGTACTTC.